Sequencing of this TCR beta chain was carried out in a study of STAT5B mutations in CD4+ large granular lymphocyte leukemia. With regard to this clone: What it binds is not known.

This was a survey-level run. Assay: immunoSEQ multiplex PCR; the TCRdb copy retains only in-frame clones and omits some. The sample records around 23,000 clones, around 76% being singletons. General study points: Without HLA matching, higher CD4+ than CD8+ T-LGLL clonality could reflect small sample size.

Germline-derived CDR1 and CDR2 are SGHAT and FQNNGV. V lost 0 bases and J 2 bases, leaving 16 bases between the germline ends. The CDR3 totals 17 residues. Controls came from buffy coats of healthy blood donors. Material: CD4+ T cells from blood buffy coats. The source is a human donor in good health. The V and J genes are TRBV11-2 and TRBJ2-5; TRBD1 is a possible D gene (6 bases). The CDR3 region is CASSLDAWPGVQETQYF. The CDR3 DNA is TGTGCCAGCAGCTTAGATGCGTGGCCAGGGGTTCAAGAGACCCAGTACTTC.